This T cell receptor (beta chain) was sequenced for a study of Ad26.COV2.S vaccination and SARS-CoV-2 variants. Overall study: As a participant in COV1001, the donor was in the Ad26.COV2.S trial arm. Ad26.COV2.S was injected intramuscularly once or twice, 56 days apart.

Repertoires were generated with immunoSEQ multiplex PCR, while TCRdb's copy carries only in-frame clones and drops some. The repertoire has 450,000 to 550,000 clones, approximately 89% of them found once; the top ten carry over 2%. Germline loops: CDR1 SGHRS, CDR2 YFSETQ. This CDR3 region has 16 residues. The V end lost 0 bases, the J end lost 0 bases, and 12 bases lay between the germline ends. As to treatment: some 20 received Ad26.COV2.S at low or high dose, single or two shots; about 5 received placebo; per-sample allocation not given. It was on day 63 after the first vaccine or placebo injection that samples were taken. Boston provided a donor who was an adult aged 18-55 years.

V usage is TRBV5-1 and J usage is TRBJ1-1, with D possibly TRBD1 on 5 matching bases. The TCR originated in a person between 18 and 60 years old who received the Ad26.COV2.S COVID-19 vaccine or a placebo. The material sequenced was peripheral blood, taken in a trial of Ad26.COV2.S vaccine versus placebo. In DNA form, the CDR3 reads TGCGCCAGCAGCTTGGTCCCCGAGGGGATGAACACTGAAGCTTTCTTT. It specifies CASSLVPEGMNTEAFF.